This T cell receptor (beta chain) was profiled in a study of tumor and adjacent non-tumor tissue in lung cancer. Study in general: Samples averaged approximately 3.9 million productive TCRbeta reads each.

Study-wide results and limits: Significantly higher TCR diversity was found in tumor than normal lung.

TCRbeta libraries were built with three rounds of nested PCR, modified from ARM-PCR. Using its own MiXCR run on the multiplex PCR reads, TCRdb lists one record per CDR3 protein. The top ten hold roughly 35% of the sample, which has around 57,000 distinct CDR3 sequences, roughly two thirds seen once. Concerning this clonotype: Its target is unknown. A much more abundant neighbour one base away suggests this may be a read error.

The template was RNA from unsorted bulk tissue. Distant lung tissue was collected more than 3 cm away from the tumor edge. This CDR3 comprises 10 residues. Per the germline V gene, CDR1 is GTSNPN and CDR2 is SVGIG (reference sequence). Sequenced material: distant non-tumor lung tissue. This clonotype was obtained from a man between 70 and 80 years old with non-small cell lung cancer. J is TRBJ2-3 and V is TRBV30; D might be TRBD1 (5 bases). CDR3 bases: TGTGCCTATAGCACAGGTACGCAGTATTTT. Encoded protein: CAYSTGTQYF.